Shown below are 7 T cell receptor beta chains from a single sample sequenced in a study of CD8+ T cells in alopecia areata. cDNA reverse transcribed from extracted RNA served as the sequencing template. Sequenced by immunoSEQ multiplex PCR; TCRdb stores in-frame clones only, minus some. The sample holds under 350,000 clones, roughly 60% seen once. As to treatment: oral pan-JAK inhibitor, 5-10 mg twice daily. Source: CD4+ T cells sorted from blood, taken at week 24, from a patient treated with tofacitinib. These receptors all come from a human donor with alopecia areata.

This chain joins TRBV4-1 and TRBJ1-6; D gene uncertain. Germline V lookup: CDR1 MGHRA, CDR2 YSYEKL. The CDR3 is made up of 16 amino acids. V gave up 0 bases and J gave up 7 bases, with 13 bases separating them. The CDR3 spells CASSQDRRIWNSPLHF. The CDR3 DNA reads TGCGCCAGCAGCCAAGATCGGCGTATCTGGAATTCACCCCTCCACTTT.

CDR3 bases: TGTGCCAGCACCGGGAGACTAGAGGGAAATGAGCAGTTCTTC. Its translation: CASTGRLEGNEQFF. The chain couples TRBV19 to TRBJ2-1; weak D call: TRBD2 (6 bases). The CDR3 covers 14 residues. Germline V lookup: CDR1 LNHDA, CDR2 SQIVND (reference sequence). V was pared by 9 bases and J by 7 bases, with 19 bases between.

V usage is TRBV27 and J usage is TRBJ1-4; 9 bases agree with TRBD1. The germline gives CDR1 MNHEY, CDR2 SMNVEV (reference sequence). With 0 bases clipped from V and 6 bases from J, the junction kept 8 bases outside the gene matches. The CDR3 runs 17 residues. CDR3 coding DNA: TGTGCCAGCAGTTTATCGTTTATTAACAGGGGGCATGAAAAACTGTTTTTT. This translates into CASSLSFINRGHEKLFF.

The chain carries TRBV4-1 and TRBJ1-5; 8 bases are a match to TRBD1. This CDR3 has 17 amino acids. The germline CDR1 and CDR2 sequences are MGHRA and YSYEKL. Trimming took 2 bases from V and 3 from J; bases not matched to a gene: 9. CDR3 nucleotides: TGCGCCAGCAGCCAACCTCAGGGGGCGAGGGACAATCAGCCCCAGCATTTT. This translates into CASSQPQGARDNQPQHF.

DNA for the CDR3: TGTGCCAGCAACCTAGGGGGCGCTGGAAGCTACACCTTC. This sequence encodes CASNLGGAGSYTF. This chain joins TRBV7-9 and TRBJ1-2, with 7 bases lining up with TRBD1. Germline CDR1 is SEHNR and CDR2 is FQNEAQ (reference sequence). Trimming cost V 7 bases and J 9 bases; bases outside gene matches: 11. The CDR3 has 13 amino acids.

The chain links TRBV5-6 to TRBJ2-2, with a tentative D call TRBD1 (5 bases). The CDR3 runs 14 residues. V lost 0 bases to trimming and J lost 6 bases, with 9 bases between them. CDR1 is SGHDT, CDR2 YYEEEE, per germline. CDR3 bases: TGTGCCAGCAGCTTGGGACAGCCTGCCGGGGAGCTGTTTTTT. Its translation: CASSLGQPAGELFF.

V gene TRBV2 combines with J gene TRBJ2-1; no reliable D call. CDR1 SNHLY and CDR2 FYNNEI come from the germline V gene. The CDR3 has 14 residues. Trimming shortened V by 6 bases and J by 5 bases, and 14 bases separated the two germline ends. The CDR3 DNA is TGTGCCAGCAGGGTACGGAGTCTGGACAATGAGCAGTTCTTC. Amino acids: CASRVRSLDNEQFF.